This T cell receptor beta chain stems from a study of T cell repertoires in cytomegalovirus infection. Turning to the study itself: Well-studied HLA-B-restricted CMV epitopes were used in the study alongside recently identified HLA-C-restricted ones. Both CMV infection and a matching HLA type were indicated by public TCR beta signatures.

Study outcomes and limitations: HLA-C-restricted CMV clonotypes gave the most frequent clonotype in two of eight donors.

Regarding this clonotype: As yet, its antigen is unknown.

Trimming at V came to 6 bases and at J to 4 bases, leaving 7 bases not matched to a gene. The CDR3 has 15 residues. Germline V CDR1 and CDR2: SSHAT, FNYEAQ (reference sequence). TCRdb processed the reads anew with MiXCR; each CDR3 protein has one entry. Of 150,000 to 200,000 distinct CDR3 sequences listed, roughly 21% are singletons. This sample comprised CD8+ T cells from cultured PBMCs, obtained from culture after CMV antigen stimulation. This receptor was taken from a human donor in good health (CMV status not recorded). Some clones in this sample may be carry-over from other donors' samples. The rearrangement uses TRBV7-7 and TRBJ2-3; 10 bases line up with TRBD2. The CDR3, as DNA: TGTGCCAGCAGACCAAGCGGGGGGGCCTCAGATACGCAGTATTTT. Translated, it gives CASRPSGGASDTQYF.